This TCR beta chain appears in the sequencing data of a study of somatic mutations in cytotoxic T cells in rheumatoid arthritis. Across the study: Using a FACSAria II or Sony SH800, a portion of the V beta antibody-stained T-cell populations were flow-sorted at nearly 100% purity, and among those populations were V beta1+ cells that were then sequenced for TCRB. Study findings and constraints: In about an eighth of the roughly 60 patients, the largest CD8+ clone exceeded 20% of CD8+ cells. Statistically, CD8+ T-cell clonality was not significantly distinct between individuals with rheumatoid arthritis and age-matched healthy controls.

As for this clone: No antigen is known for it.

In the original processing: Concordance between patient CD8+ clones exceeding 1% and published virus-specific TCRB sequences was infrequent. This table comes from immunoSEQ multiplex PCR, and its TCRdb copy is limited to in-frame clones, with some not included. V, J and clone size derive from that table, while D and trimming were established from the DNA sequence. The data contain some 19,000 clones, over 80% of them seen just once; the ten biggest clones take up approximately 11%. This CDR3 comprises 15 residues. Trimming pared 0 bases from V and 1 base from J, leaving 12 bases between. Looked up from germline, CDR1 is GTSNPN and CDR2 is SVGIG (reference sequence).

The genes are TRBV30 and TRBJ1-2; D might be TRBD1 (5 bases). The receptor was derived from a man aged 18 to 29 with rheumatoid arthritis. The specimen sequenced was CD8+ T cells sorted from blood. The CDR3 region is CAWSVQEGSNYGYTF. The DNA for the CDR3 is TGTGCCTGGAGTGTACAGGAGGGTAGTAACTATGGCTACACCTTC.